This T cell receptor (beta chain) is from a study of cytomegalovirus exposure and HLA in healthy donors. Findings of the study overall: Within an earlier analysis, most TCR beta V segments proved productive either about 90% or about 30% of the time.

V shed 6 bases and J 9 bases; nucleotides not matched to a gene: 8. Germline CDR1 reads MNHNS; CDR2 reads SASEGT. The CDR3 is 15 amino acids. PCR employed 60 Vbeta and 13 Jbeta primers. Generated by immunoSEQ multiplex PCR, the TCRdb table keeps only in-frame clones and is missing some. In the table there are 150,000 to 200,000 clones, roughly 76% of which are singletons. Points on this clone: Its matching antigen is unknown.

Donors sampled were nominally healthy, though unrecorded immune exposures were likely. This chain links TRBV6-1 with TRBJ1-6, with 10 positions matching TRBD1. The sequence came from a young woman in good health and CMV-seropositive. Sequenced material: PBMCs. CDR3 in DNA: TGTGCCAGCAGGCGGACAGGGGGATTTAGTTCACCCCTCCACTTT. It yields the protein CASRRTGGFSSPLHF.